Below are 7 T cell receptor beta chains sequenced from a single sample in a study of blood T cell repertoires in COVID-19. Profiled with immunoSEQ multiplex PCR; TCRdb holds only in-frame clones, not every one. The sample has about 220,000 clones; 75% to 90% are singletons. Sequencing input: PBMCs or T cells enriched from blood (not recorded which). These receptors came from a woman between 18 and 29 years old in a cohort exposed to, infected with or recovered from COVID-19 (not recorded which).

This clone came up a few times. Additional DNA sequences in this sample encode the identical CDR3. The chain is built from TRBV28 and TRBJ1-1; unclear D gene. The germline V gene encodes CDR1 MDHEN and CDR2 SYDVKM. Trimming took 5 bases from V and 2 from J, leaving 6 bases between them. The CDR3 contains 12 residues. CDR3 amino acids: CASSPYNTEAFF. The CDR3 nucleotides are TGTGCCAGCAGTCCGTATAACACTGAAGCTTTCTTT. Full variable domain (rest looked up from reference TRBV28 and TRBJ1-1): DVKVTQSSRYLVKRTGEKVFLECVQDMDHENMFWYRQDPGLGLRLIYFSYDVKMKEKGDIPEGYSVSREKKERFSLILESASTNQTSMYLCASSPYNTEAFFGQGTRLTVV.

This clone showed up just once. V is TRBV30 and J is TRBJ2-7; TRBD1 matches at 7 bases. The CDR3 extends over 16 amino acids. CDR1 and CDR2 from the germline V gene are GTSNPN and SVGIG (reference sequence). The V gene end was trimmed by 3 bases and the J gene end by 2 bases; junction bases not matched to a gene: 13. The CDR3 coding sequence is TGTGCCTGGAGAGGGCGAGGACCGGGACAGACCTACGAGCAGTACTTC. Translation gives CAWRGRGPGQTYEQYF.

The chain is built from TRBV6-5 and TRBJ1-4; tentative D call: TRBD1 (6 bases). Trimming removed 5 bases from V and 5 bases from J, with 12 bases in between. CDR1 and CDR2 (germline): MNHEY, SVGAGI. The CDR3 extends over 14 amino acids. CDR3 in DNA: TGTGCCAGCAGTCACAGGGAGGGGAATGAAAAACTGTTTTTT. This encodes CASSHREGNEKLFF.

This clone was observed at least ten times. The rearrangement links TRBV4-2 to TRBJ2-1, with D possibly TRBD2 on 5 matching bases. V was pared by 0 bases and J by 6 bases, with 9 bases between. The CDR3 sequence is 14 residues long. Germline CDR1 is LGHNA and CDR2 is YNFKEQ. Here the CDR3 DNA reads TGTGCCAGCAGCCAAGAGAGTCGGGGCAATGAGCAGTTCTTC. The encoded protein is CASSQESRGNEQFF.

V is TRBV9 and J is TRBJ2-7; 10 nucleotides line up with TRBD2. V was clipped by 0 bases and J by 1 base; unmatched bases: 1. The germline gives CDR1 SGDLS, CDR2 YYNGEE. The CDR3 extends over 15 amino acids. The CDR3 nucleotides read TGTGCCAGCAGCGTAGGAGCGGGAGGGTCCTACGAGCAGTACTTC. It codes for CASSVGAGGSYEQYF.

This clone was detected a few times. The V gene is TRBV13, the J gene TRBJ2-3, with 8 bases identical to TRBD1. Germline V CDR1 and CDR2: PRHDT, FYEKMQ (reference sequence). CDR3 size: 14 residues. J lost 8 bases, V lost 2 bases, and 6 bases had no gene match. The CDR3 region has the DNA TGTGCCAGCAGCTTAACCTTCCAGGGGGCTACGCAGTATTTT. Translating gives CASSLTFQGATQYF.

The chain employs TRBV18 and TRBJ1-6; TRBD1 is a possible D gene (5 bases). The CDR3 has 14 residues. Trimming took off 2 bases at V and 6 bases at J, with 8 bases between the two ends. Per the germline V gene, CDR1 is KGHSH and CDR2 is LQKENI. Here the CDR3 reads CASSPDSSNSPLHF. The CDR3, as DNA: TGTGCCAGCTCACCAGACAGCTCTAATTCACCCCTCCACTTT.